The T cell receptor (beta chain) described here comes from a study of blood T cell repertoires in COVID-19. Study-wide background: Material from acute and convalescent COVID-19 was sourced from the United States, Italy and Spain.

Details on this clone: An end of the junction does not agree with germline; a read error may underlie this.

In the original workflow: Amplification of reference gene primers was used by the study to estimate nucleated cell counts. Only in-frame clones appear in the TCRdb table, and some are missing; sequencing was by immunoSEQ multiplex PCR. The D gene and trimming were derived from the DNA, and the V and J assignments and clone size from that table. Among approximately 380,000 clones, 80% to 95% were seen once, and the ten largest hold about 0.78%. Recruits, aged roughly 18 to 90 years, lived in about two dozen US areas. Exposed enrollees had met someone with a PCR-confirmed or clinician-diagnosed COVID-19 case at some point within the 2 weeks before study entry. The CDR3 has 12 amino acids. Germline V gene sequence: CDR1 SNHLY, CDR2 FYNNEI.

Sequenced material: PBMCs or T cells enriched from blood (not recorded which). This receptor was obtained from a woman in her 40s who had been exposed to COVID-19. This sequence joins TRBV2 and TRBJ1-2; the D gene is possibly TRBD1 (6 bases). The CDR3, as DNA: TGTGCCAGCGCACAGGGTAACGATGGCTACACCTTC. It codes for CASAQGNDGYTF.